The text below deals with one T cell receptor beta chain. What it binds is not known. Treatment denoted: roughly 10-day PBMC culture with coronavirus spike peptide pools or control peptides (ViraFEST assay). This entry comes from a study of vaccination and CD4 T cells after COVID-19. At the Johns Hopkins FTIC core, DNA taken from cultured CD4+ T cells was sequenced by way of the Oncomine TCR Beta short-read assay. TCRdb independently ran MiXCR on the PCR reads; one entry per CDR3 protein. The sample shows roughly 15,000 distinct CDR3 sequences, 40% to 50% of them seen only once. Specimen: CD4+ T cells from blood, cultured in vitro. The receptor was isolated from a human donor who had recovered from COVID-19.

The CDR3 DNA is TGCAGTGCTAGAGTCCACGGAGTTCCCTATGGCTACACCTTC. It encodes CSARVHGVPYGYTF. This chain links TRBV20-1 with TRBJ1-2, with unresolved D. V was clipped by 1 base and J by 4 bases, with 13 bases between them. Germline values: CDR1 DFQATT, CDR2 SNEGSKA (reference sequence). The CDR3 length is 14 residues.